The sequence of this TCR beta chain was determined in a study of cytomegalovirus exposure and HLA in healthy donors. Background on the study: Caucasian-associated ancestry cluster membership applied to over 80% of a few hundred genotyped donors. General study findings and limits: Later on, an analysis found that several of the most significant clusters appeared to be linked to common viral pathogens, which included parvovirus B19. Most of the TCR beta V segments (in an earlier analysis) were productive either about 87% or about 30% of the time. Published work reported that the classifier diagnosed cytomegalovirus status with high specificity and sensitivity.

Germline CDR1 is MNHEY and CDR2 is SVGAGI. The V gene end was trimmed by 5 bases and the J gene end by 3 bases; junction bases not matched to a gene: 3. This CDR3 region has 13 residues. PCR involved 60 Vbeta and 13 Jbeta primers. Sequenced by immunoSEQ multiplex PCR; TCRdb stores in-frame clones only, minus some. The data hold approximately 90,000 clones, with about 77% observed a single time. About this clone: Its antigen is still unknown.

Sequencing was done on a sample of PBMCs. This TCR was sampled from a man in his forties or fifties in good health and CMV-seronegative. The gene calls are TRBV6-5 and TRBJ1-1, with 7 bases lining up with TRBD1. CDR3 sequence (DNA): TGTGCCAGCAGTCCGACAGGGTACACTGAAGCTTTCTTT. Protein product: CASSPTGYTEAFF.